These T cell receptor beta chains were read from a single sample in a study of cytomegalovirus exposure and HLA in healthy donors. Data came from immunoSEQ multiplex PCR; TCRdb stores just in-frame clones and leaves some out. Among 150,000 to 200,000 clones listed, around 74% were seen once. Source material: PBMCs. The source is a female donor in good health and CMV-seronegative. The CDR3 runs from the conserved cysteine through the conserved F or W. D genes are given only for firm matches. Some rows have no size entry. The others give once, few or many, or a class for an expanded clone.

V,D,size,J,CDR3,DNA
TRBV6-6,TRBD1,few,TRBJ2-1,CASSRGNRGSEQFF,TGTGCCAGCAGCCGAGGGAACAGGGGCAGTGAGCAGTTCTTC
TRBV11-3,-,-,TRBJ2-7,CASSLPPGLEQYF,TGTGCCAGCAGCTTACCCCCAGGGTTGGAGCAGTACTTC
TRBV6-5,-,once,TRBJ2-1,CATWGQPEIEQFF,TGTGCCACTTGGGGGCAGCCCGAGATTGAGCAGTTCTTC
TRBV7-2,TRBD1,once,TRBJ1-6,CASSPRGQGSDSPLHF,TGTGCCAGCAGCCCGCGAGGACAGGGGTCGGATTCACCCCTCCACTTT
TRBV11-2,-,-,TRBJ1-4,CASSLLRGSANEKLFF,TGTGCCAGCAGCTTACTCCGGGGTTCGGCTAATGAAAAACTGTTTTTT
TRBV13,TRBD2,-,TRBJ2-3,CASSLGGLGSYTQYF,TGTGCCAGCAGCTTAGGGGGACTAGGGTCTTATACGCAGTATTTT
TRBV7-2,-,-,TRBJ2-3,CASSLARGGSTDTQYF,TGTGCCAGCAGCTTAGCGCGGGGAGGTAGCACAGATACGCAGTATTTT
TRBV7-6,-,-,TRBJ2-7,CASSQESAGHYEQYF,TGTGCCAGCAGCCAAGAAAGCGCAGGGCACTACGAGCAGTACTTC
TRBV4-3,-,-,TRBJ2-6,CASSPLEQGTSGANVLTF,TGCGCCAGCAGCCCCCTTGAGCAGGGAACCTCTGGGGCCAACGTCCTGACTTTC
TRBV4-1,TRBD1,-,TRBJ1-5,CASSQEGTGSQPQHF,TGCGCCAGCAGCCAAGAGGGGACAGGGTCTCAGCCCCAGCATTTT
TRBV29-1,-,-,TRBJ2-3,CSVERGTSTDTQYF,TGCAGCGTTGAAAGGGGGACAAGCACAGATACGCAGTATTTT
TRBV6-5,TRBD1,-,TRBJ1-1,CATTRGATEAFF,TGTGCCACTACCAGGGGGGCAACTGAAGCTTTCTTT
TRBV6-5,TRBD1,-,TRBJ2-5,CASSYRTGEETQYF,TGTGCCAGCAGTTACCGGACAGGGGAAGAGACCCAGTACTTC
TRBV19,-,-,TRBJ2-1,CASSIGGQYNEQFF,TGTGCCAGTAGTATAGGGGGCCAATACAATGAGCAGTTCTTC
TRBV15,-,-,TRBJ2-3,CATSTGTSTDTQYF,TGTGCCACCAGCACCGGGACTAGCACAGATACGCAGTATTTT